This TCR beta chain was documented in a study of CD8 T cells in ankylosing spondylitis. Germline CDR1 is SGDLS and CDR2 is YYNGEE. The V end was cut by 0 bases, the J end by 5 bases, with 14 bases between. CDR3 length: 15 amino acids. Findings and caveats of the study: About 8 highly homologous variants made up a TCR beta motif, and this motif appeared characteristic of ankylosing spondylitis blood. Reactive arthritis synovial fluid and blood previously showed some of these motif variants. Within matched ankylosing spondylitis synovial fluid, disease-linked clones were reportedly significantly enriched.

Molecular-barcoded quantitative 5'-RACE produced these TCR beta libraries. TCRdb called the 5' RACE reads again in MiXCR, with one record for every CDR3 protein. The sample holds roughly 42,000 distinct CDR3 sequences; less than 3.5% are singletons and the top ten take approximately 4.4%. In its sample, this clonotype was seen many times. Its antigen is unidentified. The genes are TRBV9 and TRBJ2-5, with D possibly called TRBD1 or TRBD2 (7 bases each). The sample comprised blood, either unsorted or a sorted T cell fraction (not recorded which). The receptor's source is a male donor with ankylosing spondylitis or in good health (not recorded which). The chain's CDR3 is CASSVGLQGGETQYF. CDR3 nucleotides: TGTGCCAGCAGCGTAGGACTCCAGGGGGGGGAGACCCAGTACTTC.